This TCR beta chain was sequenced for a study of shared clonotypes between healthy human individuals. General study points: Sampling included only blood; tissue repertoires likely differ.

Germline V gives CDR1 KGHSH, CDR2 LQKENI. The V and J ends lost 4 bases and 3 bases respectively, with 15 bases between them. The CDR3 has 15 residues. On this clone: What it recognizes is unknown.

The test was conducted at deep level. An even split of each subset's genomic DNA across several immunoSEQ plates was performed. Per the authors' pipeline: Because ImmunoSEQ provided only junction sequences with no quality scores, the filtering differed. Sequencing was performed with immunoSEQ multiplex PCR; in TCRdb, only in-frame clones are kept and a portion is missing. Clonal size and the V and J genes are those of that table, whereas D and trimming came from the DNA. The sample yields approximately 470,000 clones, approximately 80% seen once. The specimen sequenced was PBMCs. The genes are TRBV18 and TRBJ1-1; TRBD1 might be the D (6 bases). The TCR comes from a middle-aged woman in good health. Some clones in this sample may be carry-over from other donors' samples. CDR3 sequence reads: CASSRWGAGDTEAFF. Here the CDR3 DNA reads TGTGCCAGCTCACGCTGGGGGGCCGGAGACACTGAAGCTTTCTTT.